The present T cell receptor beta chain was sequenced within a study of T cells in Graves' hyperthyroidism and ophthalmopathy. The length of the CDR3 is 13 residues. Unmatched junction bases numbered 8, after V lost 6 bases and J lost 4 bases. The germline gives CDR1 DFQATT, CDR2 SNEGSKA (reference sequence). This clonotype was counted many times. Amplification targeted TCR beta CDR3 regions from RNA transcripts. Initially, a first-round RT-PCR of the TCR CDR3 employed the HTBI primer set. TCRdb re-called the multiplex PCR reads through MiXCR, storing one row per CDR3 protein. This sample has 350,000 to 400,000 distinct CDR3 sequences, with over 15% found just once.

The chain joins TRBV20-1 to TRBJ1-2, with 7 bases that match TRBD1. The source material was blood. The receptor's source is a woman between 18 and 30 years old with Graves' hyperthyroidism. CDR3 residues: CSADRDRSYGYTF. CDR3 DNA: TGCAGTGCGGACCGGGACAGAAGCTATGGCTACACCTTC.